This TCR beta chain was found in a study of blood T cells in healthy people across ages. Study results and caveats: The long-lived group displayed more naive CD4+ cells, plus higher diversity, than the aged donors did.

A second PCR of 7 to 11 cycles used a sample-barcoded 5' primer and a J-beta primer mix. MiXCR, applied by TCRdb to the 5' RACE reads, yields one record per CDR3 protein. The sample lists roughly 900,000 distinct CDR3 sequences, 29% seen once, with 17% in the top ten. Germline values: CDR1 DFQATT, CDR2 SNEGSKA (reference sequence). V shed 6 bases and J 3 bases; nucleotides not matched to a gene: 8. This CDR3 contains 14 residues. This clonotype was seen at least ten times. Its target is not known. The chain is built from TRBV20-1 and TRBJ1-2; 9 bases are shared with TRBD1. This sequence originates from a woman of 80 years or more in good health. Sequencing was done on a sample of blood. This CDR3 reads CSAIPGQGYYGYTF. The CDR3, as DNA: TGCAGTGCAATACCGGGACAGGGATACTATGGCTACACCTTC.